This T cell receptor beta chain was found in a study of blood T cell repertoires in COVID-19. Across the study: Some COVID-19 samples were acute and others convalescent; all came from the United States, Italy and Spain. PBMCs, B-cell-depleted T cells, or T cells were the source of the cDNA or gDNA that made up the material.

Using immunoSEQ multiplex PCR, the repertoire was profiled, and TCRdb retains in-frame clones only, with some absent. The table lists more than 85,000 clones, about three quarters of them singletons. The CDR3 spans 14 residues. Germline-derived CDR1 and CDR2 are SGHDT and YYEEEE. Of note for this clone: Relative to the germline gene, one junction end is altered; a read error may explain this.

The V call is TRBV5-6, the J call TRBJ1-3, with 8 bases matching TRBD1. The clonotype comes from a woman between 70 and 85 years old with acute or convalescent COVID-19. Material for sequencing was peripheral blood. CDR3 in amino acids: CASSQAGTGPVPDF. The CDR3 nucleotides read TGTGCCAGCAGCCAGGCCGGGACAGGACCCGTTCCAGATTTT.